The next 26 T cell receptor beta chains were all read from a single sample in a study of PD-1 blockade in classical Hodgkin lymphoma. TCRdb's copy holds only in-frame clones and misses some; the assay was immunoSEQ multiplex PCR. The data contain around 50,000 clones, roughly 90% of them seen just once; the ten biggest clones take up over 11%. Indicated time point: cycle 4 day 1 (C4D1), after 6 weeks of nivolumab. Every one of the patients relapsed after autologous stem cell transplantation (brentuximab vedotin exposure was variable). The source material was peripheral blood mononuclear cells (PBMCs), sampled before the fourth cycle of nivolumab. These receptors all come from a human donor with classical Hodgkin lymphoma.

This clone was seen a few times. Other DNA variants within this sample encode the same CDR3. This rearrangement joins TRBV25-1 to TRBJ2-1; D is unclear. CDR1 MGHDK and CDR2 SYGVNS come from the germline V gene. The CDR3 totals 11 residues. V lost 4 bases, J lost 9 bases, and 7 bases lay in between. The DNA of the CDR3 is TGTGCCAGCAGTGGAGGTGGTGAGCAGTTCTTC. It yields the protein CASSGGGEQFF.

On this clone itself: One junction end does not reproduce the germline sequence, and a read error may be involved. The chain couples TRBV2 to TRBJ2-5; D might be TRBD2 (5 bases). The DNA end lines up better with TRBJ2-7; the J call may be wrong. Germline CDR1 is SNHLY and CDR2 is FYNNEI. The CDR3 spans 12 residues. CDR3 sequence reads: CASMRASNEQYF. DNA for the CDR3: TGTGCCAGCATGAGGGCCTCCAACGAGCAGTACTTC.

This chain connects TRBV9 to TRBJ2-5; a weak D match, TRBD1 (5 bases). Trimming stripped 0 bases from V and 3 bases from J, with 9 bases between. The CDR3 length is 14 residues. CDR1 is SGDLS, CDR2 YYNGEE, per germline. The CDR3 loop is CASSVVDSEETQYF. The CDR3 coding sequence is TGTGCCAGCAGCGTAGTCGACAGCGAAGAGACCCAGTACTTC.

The chain is built from TRBV12-5 and TRBJ1-2, with D tentatively TRBD1 (6 bases). The CDR3 contains 19 residues. V lost 5 bases to trimming and J lost 8 bases, with 33 bases between them. CDR1 LGHNT and CDR2 FRNRAP come from the germline V gene. The CDR3 region is CASGPHTLWTVGDGEGYTF. For the CDR3, the DNA is TGTGCTAGTGGTCCGCACACCCTTTGGACAGTTGGAGATGGAGAAGGCTACACCTTC.

The CDR3 DNA sequence: TGTGCCAGCAGCTTAAGGAGTAGGGGACTAGCGGGAGGAACCATTGAGCAGTTCTTC. Residues: CASSLRSRGLAGGTIEQFF. The rearrangement links TRBV7-9 to TRBJ2-1, with TRBD2 identical over 15 bases. This CDR3 region has 19 residues. Per germline, CDR1 SEHNR and CDR2 FQNEAQ (reference sequence). Trimming removed 2 bases from V and 9 bases from J; junction bases left unmatched: 14.

DNA for the CDR3: TGTGCCAGCAGCGCGACAGAAAGCTCCTACGAGCAGTACTTC. It yields the protein CASSATESSYEQYF. The rearrangement uses TRBV9 and TRBJ2-7; D perhaps matches TRBD1 (5 bases). Looked up from germline, CDR1 is SGDLS and CDR2 is YYNGEE. This CDR3 comprises 14 residues. Between the trimmed V and J ends, which lost 3 bases and 0 bases, there was a span of 10 bases.

The chain combines TRBV11-3 with TRBJ2-7, with D maybe TRBD1 (5 bases). CDR1 SGHNT and CDR2 YENEEA come from the germline V gene. The CDR3 runs to 15 residues. V was trimmed by 5 bases and J by 4 bases, leaving 18 bases between them. The CDR3 region has the DNA TGTGCCAGCAGCCGCGAGACAGCTTTGGGTTACGAGCAGTACTTC. This translates into CASSRETALGYEQYF.

DNA of the CDR3: TGTGCCAGCTTAGGGGGCTACACCTTC. It yields the protein CASLGGYTF. The chain joins TRBV6-5 to TRBJ1-2; D is uncertain. The CDR3 consists of 9 residues. Trimming pared 8 bases from V and 8 bases from J, leaving 6 bases between. Germline V CDR1 and CDR2: MNHEY, SVGAGI.

The V gene is TRBV19, the J gene TRBJ2-7; 7 nucleotides align to TRBD2. The CDR3 runs 14 residues. Losses at the gene ends were 5 bases for V and 2 bases for J; bases not matched to a gene: 6. The V gene's germline CDR1 is LNHDA and CDR2 SQIVND (reference sequence). This CDR3 is CASSWRGSAYEQYF. The DNA of the CDR3 is TGTGCCAGTAGTTGGCGCGGGAGTGCCTACGAGCAGTACTTC.

The gene calls are TRBV28 and TRBJ2-7, with 8 bases that match TRBD2. Germline-derived CDR1 and CDR2 are MDHEN and SYDVKM. The trim removed 4 bases at V and 3 bases at J, leaving 8 bases unmatched. This CDR3 has 15 amino acids. The CDR3 sequence is CASSSGGVTIYEQYF. The CDR3 DNA sequence: TGTGCCAGCAGTTCGGGGGGGGTGACGATCTACGAGCAGTACTTC.

The J gene is TRBJ1-5, the V gene TRBV6-1; unclear D gene. V lost 1 base to trimming and J lost 2 bases, with 9 bases between them. The germline CDR1 and CDR2 sequences are MNHNS and SASEGT. The CDR3 is 15 residues long. The CDR3, as DNA: TGTGCCAGCAGTGAAGGGCCTTTGGGCAATCAGCCCCAGCATTTT. Translating gives CASSEGPLGNQPQHF.

The chain is built from TRBV28 and TRBJ2-1; TRBD2 matches at 8 bases. Germline V gene lookup returns CDR1 MDHEN and CDR2 SYDVKM. V dropped 2 bases and J dropped 2; count of bases not matched to a gene: 5. This CDR3 comprises 16 residues. CDR3 DNA: TGTGCCAGCAGTTTACGAGCGGGAGAGGCCTACAATGAGCAGTTCTTC. Translating it yields CASSLRAGEAYNEQFF.

On this clone: This same CDR3 is encoded by further DNA sequences in the sample. The chain employs TRBV5-8 and TRBJ1-3; D is perhaps TRBD1 (5 bases). Germline CDR1 reads SGHTS; CDR2 reads YDEGEE. Trimming removed 4 bases from V and 1 base from J, with 9 bases in between. The CDR3 sequence is 14 residues long. In nucleotides, the CDR3 is TGTGCCAGCAGCCTGGGGGGATCTGGAAACACCATATATTTT. This codes for CASSLGGSGNTIYF.

The V call is TRBV7-8, the J call TRBJ2-7, with TRBD1 identical over 8 bases. Losses at the gene ends were 2 bases for V and 6 bases for J; bases not matched to a gene: 9. Germline CDR1 and CDR2: SGHVS and FQNEAQ. The CDR3 covers 15 residues. The CDR3 DNA is TGTGCCAGCAGCTTACTCCCGGGACAGGCGATCGAGCAGTACTTC. Translating gives CASSLLPGQAIEQYF.

The V and J genes are TRBV5-6 and TRBJ2-5, with 8 positions matching TRBD2. This CDR3 has 15 amino acids. Trimming at V came to 3 bases and at J to 3 bases, leaving 7 bases not matched to a gene. Germline CDR1 SGHDT, CDR2 YYEEEE. In nucleotides, the CDR3 is TGTGCCAGCAGCTATATACAGGGACTAGAAGAGACCCAGTACTTC. This translates into CASSYIQGLEETQYF.

This sequence joins TRBV11-3 and TRBJ1-1, with D possibly being TRBD1 (5 bases). This CDR3 spans 16 amino acids. Germline V lookup: CDR1 SGHNT, CDR2 YENEEA. Trimming left V 2 bases short and J 0 bases short, with 13 bases between. The DNA for the CDR3 is TGTGCCAGCAGCTTACCTCGGGGGTTCGTGAACACTGAAGCTTTCTTT. Translating it yields CASSLPRGFVNTEAFF.

The J gene is TRBJ2-1, the V gene TRBV11-2; D remains unclear. Trimming pared 0 bases from V and 0 bases from J, leaving 6 bases between. From germline, CDR1 is SGHAT and CDR2 FQNNGV. This CDR3 region has 15 residues. The CDR3 sequence: CASSLEGNSYNEQFF. In DNA, the CDR3 is TGTGCCAGCAGCTTAGAAGGAAACTCCTACAATGAGCAGTTCTTC.

The rearrangement joins TRBV7-6 to TRBJ2-7, with D possibly TRBD2 on 5 matching bases. The CDR3 totals 15 residues. CDR1 is SGHVS, CDR2 FNYEAQ, per germline. The V end was cut by 3 bases, the J end by 7 bases, with 19 bases between. This chain's CDR3 is CASSFSAGLRWEQYF. The CDR3 nucleotides read TGTGCCAGCAGCTTCTCGGCAGGACTCAGGTGGGAGCAGTACTTC.

A few counts support this clone. The V call is TRBV2, the J call TRBJ1-5; no clear D gene. The CDR3 has 14 amino acids. CDR1 SNHLY and CDR2 FYNNEI come from the germline V gene. V lost 5 bases and J 2 bases, leaving 10 bases between the germline ends. DNA of the CDR3: TGTGCCAGCAGTTCCGGTGGGGGCAATCAGCCCCAGCATTTT. Its protein product is CASSSGGGNQPQHF. The full variable domain, completed using reference TRBV2 and TRBJ1-5, is EPEVTQTPSHQVTQMGQEVILRCVPISNHLYFYWYRQILGQKVEFLVSFYNNEISEKSEIFDDQFSVERPDGSNFTLKIRSTKLEDSAMYFCASSSGGGNQPQHFGDGTRLSIL.

The V call is TRBV11-2, the J call TRBJ2-7; the D gene could be TRBD1 or TRBD2 (6 bases each). This CDR3 contains 15 residues. The V gene lost 3 bases and the J gene lost 4 bases, with 16 bases spanning the gap. The germline V gene encodes CDR1 SGHAT and CDR2 FQNNGV. This CDR3 is CASSFIGGFGYEQYF. The CDR3 DNA is TGTGCCAGCAGCTTTATAGGGGGGTTCGGTTACGAGCAGTACTTC.

A few counts support this clone. V gene TRBV12-1 combines with J gene TRBJ2-3; the table's TRBD2 call for D was not verified on the DNA. TRBV12-1 represents a pseudogene. The CDR3 has 11 residues. DNA of the CDR3: TGTGCCAGCAGCCCCTATGCTACGCAGTATTTT. This encodes CASSPYATQYF.

The rearrangement uses TRBV11-3 and TRBJ1-1, with D unresolved. Germline-derived CDR1 and CDR2 are SGHNT and YENEEA. V lost 1 base, J lost 8 bases, and 8 bases lay in between. The CDR3 length is 12 residues. CDR3 nucleotide sequence: TGTGCCAGCAGCTTAGGGGTAGTGGAAGCTTTCTTT. This sequence encodes CASSLGVVEAFF.

The CDR3 sequence: CASSLDPGLAASTDTQYF. The CDR3 coding sequence is TGTGCCAGCAGCTTAGATCCGGGACTAGCGGCTAGCACAGATACGCAGTATTTT. The gene calls are TRBV11-2 and TRBJ2-3; 11 positions agree with TRBD2. The CDR3 is 18 residues long. Trimming took 0 bases from V and 0 from J; bases not matched to a gene: 5. Germline assignment: CDR1 SGHAT and CDR2 FQNNGV.

The chain is built from TRBV7-9 and TRBJ2-1, with 9 bases matching TRBD2. The V gene's germline CDR1 is SEHNR and CDR2 FQNEAQ (reference sequence). The J segment lost 4 bases and the V segment lost 3 bases, leaving 4 bases of the junction unmatched. The CDR3 loop spans 15 amino acids. The chain's CDR3 is CASSFLAGLYNEQFF. DNA of the CDR3: TGTGCCAGCAGCTTTCTAGCGGGATTATACAATGAGCAGTTCTTC.

This chain joins TRBV27 and TRBJ2-1; TRBD2 aligns across 7 bases. Germline loops: CDR1 MNHEY, CDR2 SMNVEV (reference sequence). Trimming removed 7 bases from V and 5 bases from J; junction bases left unmatched: 8. The CDR3 loop spans 14 amino acids. For the CDR3, the DNA is TGTGCCAGCACTACTGGCGGGAGCGACAATGAGCAGTTCTTC. This translates into CASTTGGSDNEQFF.

The genes are TRBV5-4 and TRBJ2-1; D gene ambiguous. Deletions cut 0 bases from V and 4 bases from J, with 5 bases between. Germline V CDR1 and CDR2: SGHNT, YYREEE (reference sequence). This CDR3 spans 13 amino acids. The CDR3 DNA sequence: TGTGCCAGCAGCTTGGGAGTTTACAATGAGCAGTTCTTC. Residues: CASSLGVYNEQFF. Filled out from reference TRBV5-4 and TRBJ2-1, the complete variable domain reads ETGVTQSPTHLIKTRGQQVTLRCSSQSGHNTVSWYQQALGQGPQFIFQYYREEENGRGNFPPRFSGLQFPNYSSELNVNALELDDSALYLCASSLGVYNEQFFGPGTRLTVL.